This T cell receptor (beta chain) is from a study of cytomegalovirus exposure and HLA in healthy donors. Overall study findings and caveats: Later, an analysis showed that TCR beta chains associated with HLA were more clonally expanded than others that were equally common. The authors judged a highly shared variant cluster likely a sequencing artifact. When analyzed later, a missense DCLRE1C variant was found to be linked to TCR beta V- and J-gene trimming.

Germline CDR1 and CDR2: SEHNR and FQNEAQ (reference sequence). With 4 bases clipped from V and 5 bases from J, the junction kept 15 bases outside the gene matches. The length of the CDR3 is 17 residues. To note about this clone: The antigen remains unidentified.

The PCR was carried out with 60 Vbeta primers and 13 Jbeta primers. In the authors' workflow: About 10 million shared chains were among the about 80 million unique TCR beta chains that a later analysis counted. The data were produced by immunoSEQ multiplex PCR, yet TCRdb's version contains in-frame clones alone and is incomplete. Clonal size and the V and J genes are those of that table, whereas D and trimming came from the DNA. The sample lists over 75,000 clones, under 80% occurring once. The chain employs TRBV7-9 and TRBJ2-7; 9 bases line up with TRBD1. Sequencing was done on a sample of PBMCs. This TCR came from a man between 50 and 59 years old in good health and CMV-seropositive. CDR3 bases: TGTGCCAGCAGCTCCTCCCACTCACAGGGGGCGCGGGACGAGCAGTACTTC. Protein: CASSSSHSQGARDEQYF.